A single sample gave rise to the 2 T cell receptor beta chains below, sequenced in a study of T cells in Graves' hyperthyroidism and ophthalmopathy. RNA transcripts gave rise to amplified TCR beta CDR3 regions. An initial round of RT-PCR targeting the TCR CDR3 relied on the HTBI primer set. One entry per CDR3 protein results from TCRdb running MiXCR on the multiplex PCR reads. The table has 350,000 or so distinct CDR3 sequences, 15% to 20% seen once. Sample: blood. The receptors originated from a middle-aged woman with Graves' ophthalmopathy.

A word on this clonotype: This clone may be a read error of a much larger clone one base away. V gene TRBV7-2 combines with J gene TRBJ1-2; D is possibly TRBD1 (6 bases). Per the germline V gene, CDR1 is SGHTA and CDR2 is FQGNSA. The CDR3 consists of 15 residues. The CDR3 spells CVSSFQGRLNYGYTF. The CDR3 coding sequence is TGTGTCAGCAGCTTCCAGGGGCGACTTAACTATGGCTACACCTTC. Together with reference TRBV7-2 and TRBJ1-2, the CDR3 gives the full variable domain: GAGVSQSPSNKVTEKGKDVELRCDPISGHTALYWYRQSLGQGLEFLIYFQGNSAPDKSGLPSDRFSAERTGGSVSTLTIQRTQQEDSAVYLCVSSFQGRLNYGYTFGSGTRLTVV.

At least ten counts were recorded for this clonotype. This chain links TRBV28 with TRBJ2-7; D might be TRBD2 (6 bases). Germline CDR1 MDHEN, CDR2 SYDVKM. This CDR3 has 15 residues. Trimming shortened V by 5 bases and J by 4 bases, and 18 bases separated the two germline ends. The CDR3 DNA is TGTGCCAGCAGTCCGCGAACGGGGGACGTGTACGAGCAGTACTTC. The encoded protein is CASSPRTGDVYEQYF.